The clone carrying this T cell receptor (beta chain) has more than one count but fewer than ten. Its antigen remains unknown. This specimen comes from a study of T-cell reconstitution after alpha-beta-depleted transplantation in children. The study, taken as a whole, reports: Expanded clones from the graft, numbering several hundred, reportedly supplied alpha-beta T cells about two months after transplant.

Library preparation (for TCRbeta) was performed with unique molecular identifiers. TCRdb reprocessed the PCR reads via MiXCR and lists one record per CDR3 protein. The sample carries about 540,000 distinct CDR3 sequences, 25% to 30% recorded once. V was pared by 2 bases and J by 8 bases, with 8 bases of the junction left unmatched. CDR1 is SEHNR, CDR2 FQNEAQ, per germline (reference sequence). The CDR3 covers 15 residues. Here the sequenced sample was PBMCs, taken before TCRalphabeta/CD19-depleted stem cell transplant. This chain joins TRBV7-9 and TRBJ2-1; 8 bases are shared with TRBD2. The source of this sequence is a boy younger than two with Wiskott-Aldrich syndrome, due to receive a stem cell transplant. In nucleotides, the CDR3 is TGTGCCAGCAGCTTACGATGGGCGGGAGGCTATGAGCAGTTCTTC. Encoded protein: CASSLRWAGGYEQFF.